A single sample is the source of the 26 T cell receptor beta chains below, sequenced in a study of T-cell memory formation after mild COVID-19. Using its own MiXCR run on the 5' RACE reads, TCRdb lists one record per CDR3 protein. Seen here are about 240,000 distinct CDR3 sequences, 7.5% to 10% observed once, and the top ten hold roughly 21%. Sample: PBMCs or a T cell subset sorted from them (not recorded which). The receptors were sampled from a man aged 18-30 years who had mild COVID-19 (a few samples of this study predate the infection). Cell type and time point are not known.

The rearrangement links TRBV7-8 to TRBJ2-1; TRBD2 matches at 7 bases. The germline V gene has CDR1 SGHVS and CDR2 FQNEAQ. The ends lost 5 bases at V and 0 bases at J; junction bases unmatched: 7. The CDR3 extends over 16 amino acids. The CDR3 reads CASSQTSSSSYNEQFF. For the CDR3, the DNA is TGTGCCAGCAGCCAGACTAGCTCGAGCTCCTACAATGAGCAGTTCTTC.

This clonotype was seen a handful of times. This chain uses TRBV20-1 with TRBJ1-2, with TRBD1 identical over 7 bases. The length of the CDR3 is 12 residues. Trimming cost V 5 bases and J 4 bases; bases outside gene matches: 4. Per the germline V gene, CDR1 is DFQATT and CDR2 is SNEGSKA (reference sequence). CDR3 sequence reads: CSAQGGFYGYTF. The CDR3 DNA reads as TGCAGTGCTCAGGGGGGATTCTATGGCTACACCTTC.

The V call is TRBV4-1, the J call TRBJ2-1; 8 bases align to TRBD2. Germline lookup yields CDR1 MGHRA and CDR2 YSYEKL. V gave up 0 bases and J gave up 7 bases; unmatched junction bases: 8. The CDR3 consists of 16 residues. The CDR3 DNA sequence: TGCGCCAGCAGCCAAGATCAAGGCGGGGGGTGGAATGAGCAGTTCTTC. Its protein product is CASSQDQGGGWNEQFF.

This chain uses TRBV24-1 with TRBJ2-1; unclear D gene. Germline V gene lookup returns CDR1 KGHDR and CDR2 SFDVKD. Trimming left V 0 bases short and J 8 bases short, with 7 bases between. This CDR3 contains 13 residues. CDR3 amino acids: CATSDLLSHEQFF. The DNA of the CDR3 is TGTGCCACCAGTGATTTGCTATCCCATGAGCAGTTCTTC.

In its sample, this clonotype was seen many times. The rearrangement links TRBV5-1 to TRBJ2-5; D ambiguous. Looked up from germline, CDR1 is SGHRS and CDR2 is YFSETQ. The germline V and J ends were trimmed by 2 bases and 0 bases, with 11 bases remaining between them. The CDR3 extends over 15 amino acids. CDR3 nucleotides: TGCGCCAGCAGCTTTCTCCCCGGGTACCAAGAGACCCAGTACTTC. It codes for CASSFLPGYQETQYF.

This clonotype was seen a few times. CDR3 in DNA: TGTGCCAGCAGTCAAGCAGCGGGGTGGACTGAGCAGTTCTTC. Translated: CASSQAAGWTEQFF. The chain joins TRBV28 to TRBJ2-1; TRBD2 aligns across 7 bases. The germline V gene encodes CDR1 MDHEN and CDR2 SYDVKM. The CDR3 covers 14 residues. With 5 bases clipped from V and 9 bases from J, the junction kept 10 bases outside the gene matches.

The chain joins TRBV4-2 to TRBJ2-6; no definite D call. Per the germline V gene, CDR1 is LGHNA and CDR2 is YNFKEQ. V lost 0 bases, J lost 2 bases, and 14 bases lay in between. The CDR3 totals 18 residues. CDR3 region: CASSQEIWASAGANVLTF. The DNA of the CDR3 is TGTGCCAGCAGCCAAGAGATTTGGGCCTCGGCTGGGGCCAACGTCCTGACTTTC.

The sample holds a few counts of this clonotype. V usage is TRBV29-1 and J usage is TRBJ2-3; D uncertain. V was cut by 3 bases and J by 3 bases, with 10 bases left in between. The germline gives CDR1 SQVTM, CDR2 ANQGSEA. This CDR3 comprises 13 residues. The CDR3 bases are TGCAGCGTTGACAGGACCCTGACAGATACGCAGTATTTT. The encoded protein is CSVDRTLTDTQYF.

The chain joins TRBV6-5 to TRBJ2-7, with 8 bases aligning to TRBD2. Germline CDR1 and CDR2: MNHEY and SVGAGI. There are 14 residues in the CDR3. V lost 5 bases, J lost 3 bases, and 6 bases stayed unmatched. The CDR3 DNA reads as TGTGCCAGCAGTCCATTAGCGGGGAGCTACGAGCAGTACGTC. Amino acids: CASSPLAGSYEQYV.

This clonotype has just a few counts. The gene calls are TRBV15 and TRBJ2-7, with D tentatively TRBD2 (6 bases). CDR1 and CDR2 from the germline V gene are LNHNV and YYDKDF (reference sequence). The CDR3 spans 15 residues. V lost 1 base and J 0 bases, leaving 10 bases between the germline ends. CDR3 coding DNA: TGTGCCACCAGCAGAGGCGGGGTAAGCTCCTACGAGCAGTACTTC. Amino acids: CATSRGGVSSYEQYF.

Turning to this clonotype: A read error may explain this, as a much larger clone is one base away. The chain has TRBV24-1 and TRBJ1-5; D remains ambiguous. CDR1 KGHDR and CDR2 SFDVKD come from the germline V gene. This CDR3 is built from 13 residues. This CDR3 is CATSDDNNKPQHF. Here the CDR3 DNA reads TGTGCCACCAGTGATGATAACAATAAGCCCCAGCATTTT.

CDR3 in DNA: TGCAGCTCTGGACTAGCGGGGGGAGACCAAGAGACCCAGTACTTC. Encoded protein: CSSGLAGGDQETQYF. V is TRBV20-1 and J is TRBJ2-5; TRBD2 matches 14 bases. The CDR3 contains 15 residues. Germline V gene lookup returns CDR1 DFQATT and CDR2 SNEGSKA (reference sequence).

This chain links TRBV7-2 with TRBJ2-1, with D tentatively TRBD1 (5 bases). V lost 3 bases, J lost 9 bases, and 15 bases lay in between. The V gene's germline CDR1 is SGHTA and CDR2 FQGNSA. The CDR3 consists of 14 residues. The CDR3 DNA follows: TGTGCCAGCAGCTTGGAGTCGTGGGGCGGTGAGCAGTTCTTC. Translated: CASSLESWGGEQFF.

Ten or more counts support this clonotype. The V gene is TRBV5-4, the J gene TRBJ2-2, with 7 nucleotides matching TRBD2. The length of the CDR3 is 13 residues. Germline lookup yields CDR1 SGHNT and CDR2 YYREEE (reference sequence). V trimming: 2 bases; J trimming: 6 bases; junction bases outside the gene matches: 1. The CDR3 DNA reads TGTGCCAGCAGCTTTCGGGGGGCCGGGGAGCTGTTTTTT. Translating gives CASSFRGAGELFF.

This clonotype appeared many times. The chain employs TRBV6-6 and TRBJ2-7, with D hard to call. This CDR3 has 13 amino acids. From germline, CDR1 is MNHNY and CDR2 SVGAGI (reference sequence). With 4 bases removed from V and 8 bases from J, the gap between germline ends came to 15 bases. For the CDR3, the DNA is TGTGCCAGCAGTTCAGGTGGTGTCCCGAAGCAGTACGTC. Translation gives CASSSGGVPKQYV.

This rearrangement joins TRBV20-1 to TRBJ1-2; D is undetermined. The CDR3 covers 13 residues. Germline lookup yields CDR1 DFQATT and CDR2 SNEGSKA (reference sequence). Trimming cost V 5 bases and J 1 base, with 11 bases left between them. The CDR3 region has the DNA TGCAGTGCTGAACCACCAAATAACTATGGCTACACCTTC. Protein sequence: CSAEPPNNYGYTF.

This clonotype was counted a few times. This chain uses TRBV13 with TRBJ2-3; D is undetermined. Germline CDR1 reads PRHDT; CDR2 reads FYEKMQ (reference sequence). V was trimmed by 3 bases and J by 3 bases, leaving 7 bases between them. This CDR3 comprises 13 residues. The CDR3 sequence is CASSFTYTDTQYF. CDR3 in DNA: TGTGCCAGCAGCTTTACCTATACAGATACGCAGTATTTT.

The sample holds a few counts of this clonotype. The chain has TRBV6-5 and TRBJ2-1, with D unclear. Between the trimmed V and J ends, which lost 3 bases and 6 bases, there was a span of 9 bases. Germline assignment: CDR1 MNHEY and CDR2 SVGAGI. The CDR3 runs 13 residues. The CDR3 nucleotides read TGTGCCAGCAGTTATCCGGGCCCCAATGAGCAGTTCTTC. This translates into CASSYPGPNEQFF.

A few counts support this clonotype. The chain is built from TRBV7-2 and TRBJ1-1, with 9 nucleotides matching TRBD1. The V segment lost 3 bases and the J segment 3 bases; nucleotides outside the gene matches: 14. Germline loops: CDR1 SGHTA, CDR2 FQGNSA. The length of the CDR3 is 18 residues. The CDR3, as DNA: TGTGCCAGCAGCTTTCCCTCTAGACAGGGGGTGGTGGACACTGAAGCTTTCTTT. This sequence encodes CASSFPSRQGVVDTEAFF.

This clonotype was picked up a small number of times. The chain links TRBV4-1 to TRBJ1-6; D possibly corresponds to TRBD1 (5 bases). V was cut by 5 bases and J by 9 bases, with 20 bases left in between. The CDR3 is made up of 16 amino acids. The germline V gene encodes CDR1 MGHRA and CDR2 YSYEKL. The CDR3 DNA is TGCGCCAGCAGCTCGGCGTCCGGGGGTACGGGTTCACCCCTCCACTTT. Protein: CASSSASGGTGSPLHF.

Only a few counts were recorded for this clonotype. This chain links TRBV5-1 with TRBJ2-7, with a weak D call TRBD2 (5 bases). The germline V gene has CDR1 SGHRS and CDR2 YFSETQ. The CDR3 covers 13 residues. Trimming shortened V by 0 bases and J by 6 bases, and 10 bases separated the two germline ends. CDR3 sequence reads: CASSLEMRVEQYF. For the CDR3, the DNA is TGCGCCAGCAGCTTGGAGATGCGGGTCGAGCAGTACTTC.

The chain has TRBV9 and TRBJ1-2, with a tentative D call TRBD1 (5 bases). The CDR3 contains 15 residues. V gave up 3 bases and J gave up 2 bases, with 14 bases separating them. Germline V gene lookup returns CDR1 SGDLS and CDR2 YYNGEE. The CDR3 here is CASSGLGTGNYGYTF. In DNA, the CDR3 is TGTGCCAGCAGCGGACTGGGGACCGGCAACTATGGCTACACCTTC.

This chain connects TRBV4-1 to TRBJ2-4; weak D call: TRBD1 (6 bases). The CDR3 totals 15 residues. V shed 1 base and J shed 7 bases, with 14 bases lying between them. The germline V gene has CDR1 MGHRA and CDR2 YSYEKL. CDR3 region: CASSQGGGLGNIQYF. The CDR3 DNA is TGCGCCAGCAGCCAAGGAGGGGGTCTGGGTAACATTCAGTACTTC.

The rearrangement uses TRBV5-1 and TRBJ2-1; TRBD2 aligns across 9 bases. V trimming: 0 bases; J trimming: 7 bases; junction bases outside the gene matches: 5. This CDR3 spans 15 amino acids. Germline V gene lookup returns CDR1 SGHRS and CDR2 YFSETQ. CDR3 region: CASSLGASGVNEQFF. The CDR3 nucleotides read TGCGCCAGCAGCTTGGGGGCTAGCGGGGTTAATGAGCAGTTCTTC.

This clonotype has more than one count but fewer than ten. The J gene is TRBJ2-1, the V gene TRBV27; 9 bases match TRBD1. Germline CDR1 and CDR2: MNHEY and SMNVEV (reference sequence). This CDR3 comprises 15 residues. The V and J ends lost 2 bases and 9 bases, in that order; junction bases with no gene match: 8. The CDR3 DNA reads as TGTGCCAGCAGTTTACGCACGGGACAGGGCGGTGAGCAGTTCTTC. It codes for CASSLRTGQGGEQFF.

This clonotype was counted only a few times. This chain connects TRBV3-1 to TRBJ2-1; D possibly corresponds to TRBD1 (5 bases). V shed 4 bases and J shed 6 bases, with 10 bases lying between them. Germline assignment: CDR1 LGHDT and CDR2 YNNKEL (reference sequence). The CDR3 contains 13 residues. CDR3 amino acids: CASSRQGANEQFF. The CDR3 DNA follows: TGTGCCAGCAGCCGGCAAGGGGCCAATGAGCAGTTCTTC.